The next 9 T cell receptor beta chains were all read from a single sample in a study of cytomegalovirus exposure and HLA in healthy donors. The PCR used 60 Vbeta and 13 Jbeta primers. TCRdb's copy holds only in-frame clones and misses some; the assay was immunoSEQ multiplex PCR. The table has roughly 190,000 clones, 55% to 65% seen once. The sequencing input was PBMCs. The source is a man aged 40-49 years in good health and CMV-seronegative.

This clone was observed once. The chain combines TRBV6-5 with TRBJ1-2; D ambiguous. CDR3 length: 15 residues. Trimming removed 0 bases at V and 4 bases at J, with 12 bases between. Germline values: CDR1 MNHEY, CDR2 SVGAGI. The CDR3 loop is CASSYSTANPYGYTF. The CDR3 nucleotides read TGTGCCAGCAGTTACTCTACAGCTAATCCCTATGGCTACACCTTC.

This clone was found a few times. The chain links TRBV29-1 to TRBJ2-7; TRBD2 aligns across 12 bases. The CDR3 contains 16 residues. Trimming at V came to 0 bases and at J to 4 bases, leaving 7 bases not matched to a gene. The germline gives CDR1 SQVTM, CDR2 ANQGSEA. The CDR3, as DNA: TGCAGCGTTGAAGAGAGACTAGCGGGGGCGAGATACGAGCAGTACTTC. It codes for CSVEERLAGARYEQYF.

The chain uses TRBV5-6 and TRBJ1-3; 8 bases are shared with TRBD1. This CDR3 comprises 16 residues. Trimming took 5 bases from V and 3 from J; bases not matched to a gene: 10. Germline loops: CDR1 SGHDT, CDR2 YYEEEE. The CDR3 here is CASRIAGGADGNTIYF. The DNA for the CDR3 is TGTGCCAGCAGGATCGCAGGGGGCGCGGATGGAAACACCATATATTTT.

With respect to this clone: One end of the junction varies from germline; a read error may be responsible. This rearrangement joins TRBV7-9 to TRBJ2-7; 12 nucleotides agree with TRBD2. Germline CDR1 reads SEHNR; CDR2 reads FQNEAQ (reference sequence). The CDR3 is 15 residues long. The CDR3 loop reads CSSSALLAGGNEQYF. CDR3 nucleotide sequence: TGTTCCAGCAGCGCTTTACTAGCGGGAGGTAACGAGCAGTACTTC.

The chain uses TRBV11-3 and TRBJ2-1; TRBD1 matches at 9 bases. Trimming took 5 bases from V and 8 from J; bases not matched to a gene: 1. This CDR3 spans 12 amino acids. Germline V gene data show CDR1 as SGHNT and CDR2 as YENEEA. The DNA of the CDR3 is TGTGCCAGCAGCAGGACAGGGGATGAGCAGTTCTTC. It specifies CASSRTGDEQFF.

V gene TRBV28 combines with J gene TRBJ1-3; 9 bases line up with TRBD1. This CDR3 spans 15 amino acids. Germline V gene lookup returns CDR1 MDHEN and CDR2 SYDVKM. V trimming: 6 bases; J trimming: 4 bases; junction bases outside the gene matches: 7. The CDR3 loop reads CASSEQGAGGNTIYF. The CDR3 DNA sequence: TGTGCCAGCAGCGAACAGGGGGCAGGGGGAAACACCATATATTTT.

The chain carries TRBV6-5 and TRBJ1-4; possibly TRBD1 for D (6 bases). Germline V CDR1 and CDR2: MNHEY, SVGAGI. Trimming took 5 bases from V and 5 from J, leaving 15 bases between them. This CDR3 has 15 residues. In DNA, the CDR3 is TGTGCCAGCAGTGCGGGGGGCGGCTCAAATGAAAAACTGTTTTTT. This encodes CASSAGGGSNEKLFF.

This clone was detected only once. CDR3 DNA sequence: TGTGCCAGCTCACCACGAGGACAGGGCGCGAACACCGGGGAGCTGTTTTTT. This gives the protein CASSPRGQGANTGELFF. This chain links TRBV18 with TRBJ2-2; 8 positions agree with TRBD1. Germline CDR1 reads KGHSH; CDR2 reads LQKENI. This CDR3 is built from 17 residues. The ends lost 1 base at V and 0 bases at J; junction bases unmatched: 4.

The V gene is TRBV5-6, the J gene TRBJ1-2; a possible D gene is TRBD1 (6 bases). V dropped 4 bases and J dropped 4 bases, with 14 bases sitting between them. Germline lookup yields CDR1 SGHDT and CDR2 YYEEEE. This CDR3 contains 14 residues. For the CDR3, the DNA is TGTGCCAGCAGCGCACCACAGGGATCCTATGGCTACACCTTC. This translates into CASSAPQGSYGYTF.